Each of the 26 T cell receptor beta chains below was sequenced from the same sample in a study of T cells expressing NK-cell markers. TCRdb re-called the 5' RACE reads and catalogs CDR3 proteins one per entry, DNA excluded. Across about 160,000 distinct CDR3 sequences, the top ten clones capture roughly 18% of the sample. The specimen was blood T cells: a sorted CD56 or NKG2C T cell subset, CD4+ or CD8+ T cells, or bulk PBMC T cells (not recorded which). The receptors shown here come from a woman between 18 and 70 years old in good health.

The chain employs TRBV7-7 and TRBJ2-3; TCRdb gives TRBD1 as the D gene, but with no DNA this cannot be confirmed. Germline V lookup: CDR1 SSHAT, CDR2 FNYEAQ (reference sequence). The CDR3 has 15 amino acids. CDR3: CASSFSIGATDTQYF.

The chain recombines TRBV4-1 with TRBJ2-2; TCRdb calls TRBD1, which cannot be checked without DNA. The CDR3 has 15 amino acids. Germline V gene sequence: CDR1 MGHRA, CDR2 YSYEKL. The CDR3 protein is CASRPPGANTGELFF.

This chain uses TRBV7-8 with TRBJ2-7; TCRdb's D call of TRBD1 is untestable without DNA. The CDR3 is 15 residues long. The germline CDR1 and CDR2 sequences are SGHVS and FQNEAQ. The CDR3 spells CASSLTQGVLSEQYF.

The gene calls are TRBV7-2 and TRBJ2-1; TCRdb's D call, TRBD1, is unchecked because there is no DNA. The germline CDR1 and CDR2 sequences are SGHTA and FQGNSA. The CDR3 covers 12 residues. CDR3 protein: CASTEQGREQFF.

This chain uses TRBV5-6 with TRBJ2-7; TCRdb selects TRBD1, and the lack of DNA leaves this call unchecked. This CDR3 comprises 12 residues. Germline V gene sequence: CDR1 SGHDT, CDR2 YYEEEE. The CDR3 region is CASSSRVREQYF.

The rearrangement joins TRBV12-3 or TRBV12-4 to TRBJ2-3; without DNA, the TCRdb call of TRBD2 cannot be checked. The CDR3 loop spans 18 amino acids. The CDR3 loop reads CASSLRGASGGRADTQYF.

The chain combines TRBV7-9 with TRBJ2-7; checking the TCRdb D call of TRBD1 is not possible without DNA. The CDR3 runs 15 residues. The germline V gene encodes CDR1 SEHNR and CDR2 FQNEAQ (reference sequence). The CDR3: CASSLGDRGSYEQYF.

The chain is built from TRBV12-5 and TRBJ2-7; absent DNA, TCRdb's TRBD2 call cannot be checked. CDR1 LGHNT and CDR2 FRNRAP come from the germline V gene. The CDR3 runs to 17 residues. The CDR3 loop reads CASGLVSTSGAPYEQYF.

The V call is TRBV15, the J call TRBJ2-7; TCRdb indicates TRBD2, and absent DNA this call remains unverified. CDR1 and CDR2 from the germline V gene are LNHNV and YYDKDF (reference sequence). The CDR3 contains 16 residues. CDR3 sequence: CATSRERLAGGHEQYF. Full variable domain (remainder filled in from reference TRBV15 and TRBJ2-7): DAMVIQNPRYQVTQFGKPVTLSCSQTLNHNVMYWYQQKSSQAPKLLFHYYDKDFNNEADTPDNFQSRRPNTSFCFLDIRSPGLGDTAMYLCATSRERLAGGHEQYFGPGTRLTVT.

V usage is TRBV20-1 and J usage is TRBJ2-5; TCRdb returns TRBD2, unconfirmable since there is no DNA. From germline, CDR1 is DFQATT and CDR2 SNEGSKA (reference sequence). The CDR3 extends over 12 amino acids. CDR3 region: CSALADGETQYF.

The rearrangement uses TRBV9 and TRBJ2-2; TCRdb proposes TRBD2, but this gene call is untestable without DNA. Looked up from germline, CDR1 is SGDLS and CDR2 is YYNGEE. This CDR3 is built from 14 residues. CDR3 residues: CASRGLADTGELFF.

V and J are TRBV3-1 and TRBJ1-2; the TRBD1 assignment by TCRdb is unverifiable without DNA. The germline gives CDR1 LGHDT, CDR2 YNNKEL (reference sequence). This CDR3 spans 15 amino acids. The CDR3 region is CASSPGGPLIEGYTF. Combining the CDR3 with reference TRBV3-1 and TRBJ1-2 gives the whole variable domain DTAVSQTPKYLVTQMGNDKSIKCEQNLGHDTMYWYKQDSKKFLKIMFSYNNKELIINETVPNRFSPKSPDKAHLNLHINSLELGDSAVYFCASSPGGPLIEGYTFGSGTRLTVV.

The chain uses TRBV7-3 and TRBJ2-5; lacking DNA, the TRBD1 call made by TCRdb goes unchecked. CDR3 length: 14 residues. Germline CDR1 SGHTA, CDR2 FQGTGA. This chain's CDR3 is CASSANRGRGTQYF.

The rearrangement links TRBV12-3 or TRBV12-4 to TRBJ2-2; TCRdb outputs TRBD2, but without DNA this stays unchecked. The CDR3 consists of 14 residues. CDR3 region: CASSWTSDPGELFF.

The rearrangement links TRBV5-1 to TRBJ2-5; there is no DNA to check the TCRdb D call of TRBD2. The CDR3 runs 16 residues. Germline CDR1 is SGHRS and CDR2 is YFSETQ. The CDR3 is CASSFFPPTDQETQYF.

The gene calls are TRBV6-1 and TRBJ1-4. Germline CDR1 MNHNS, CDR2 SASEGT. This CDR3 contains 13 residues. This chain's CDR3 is CASMRGIDEKLFF.

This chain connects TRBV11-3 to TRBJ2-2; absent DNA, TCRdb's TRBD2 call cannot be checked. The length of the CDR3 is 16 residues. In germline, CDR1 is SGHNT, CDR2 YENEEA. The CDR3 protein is CASSLSGLAGAGELFF.

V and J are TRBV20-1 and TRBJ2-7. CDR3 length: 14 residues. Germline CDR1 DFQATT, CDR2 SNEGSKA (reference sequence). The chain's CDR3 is CSASKTAVSYEQYF.

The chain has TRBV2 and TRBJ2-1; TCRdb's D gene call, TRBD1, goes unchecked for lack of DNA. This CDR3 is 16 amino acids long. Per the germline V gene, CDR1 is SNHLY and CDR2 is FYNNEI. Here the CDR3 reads CASRVDRASYYNEQFF.

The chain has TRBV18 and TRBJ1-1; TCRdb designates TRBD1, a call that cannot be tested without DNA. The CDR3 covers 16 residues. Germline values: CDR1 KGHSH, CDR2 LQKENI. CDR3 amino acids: CASSPRTGNQNTEAFF.

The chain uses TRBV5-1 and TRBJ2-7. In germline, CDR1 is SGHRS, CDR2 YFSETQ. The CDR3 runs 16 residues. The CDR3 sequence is CASSLAISGSSHEQYF.

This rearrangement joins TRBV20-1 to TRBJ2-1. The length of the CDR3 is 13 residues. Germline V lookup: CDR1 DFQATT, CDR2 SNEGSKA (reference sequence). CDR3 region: CSARRVSYNEQFF.

CDR3 residues: CASSRTGTRTEAFF. This sequence joins TRBV3-1 and TRBJ1-1; TCRdb indicates TRBD1, and absent DNA this call remains unverified. From germline, CDR1 is LGHDT and CDR2 YNNKEL (reference sequence). This CDR3 spans 14 amino acids.

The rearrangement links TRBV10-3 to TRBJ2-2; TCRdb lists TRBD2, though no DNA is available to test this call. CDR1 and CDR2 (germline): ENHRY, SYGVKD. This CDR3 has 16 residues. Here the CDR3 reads CAISEWEISNTGELFF.

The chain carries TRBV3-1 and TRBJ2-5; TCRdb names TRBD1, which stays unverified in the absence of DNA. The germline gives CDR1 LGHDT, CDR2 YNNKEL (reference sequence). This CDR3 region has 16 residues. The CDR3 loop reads CASSQGTGDLQETQYF.

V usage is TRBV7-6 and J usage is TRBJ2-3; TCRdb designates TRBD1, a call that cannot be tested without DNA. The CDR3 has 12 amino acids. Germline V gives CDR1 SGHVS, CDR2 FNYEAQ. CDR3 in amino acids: CASSRDRVSQYF.